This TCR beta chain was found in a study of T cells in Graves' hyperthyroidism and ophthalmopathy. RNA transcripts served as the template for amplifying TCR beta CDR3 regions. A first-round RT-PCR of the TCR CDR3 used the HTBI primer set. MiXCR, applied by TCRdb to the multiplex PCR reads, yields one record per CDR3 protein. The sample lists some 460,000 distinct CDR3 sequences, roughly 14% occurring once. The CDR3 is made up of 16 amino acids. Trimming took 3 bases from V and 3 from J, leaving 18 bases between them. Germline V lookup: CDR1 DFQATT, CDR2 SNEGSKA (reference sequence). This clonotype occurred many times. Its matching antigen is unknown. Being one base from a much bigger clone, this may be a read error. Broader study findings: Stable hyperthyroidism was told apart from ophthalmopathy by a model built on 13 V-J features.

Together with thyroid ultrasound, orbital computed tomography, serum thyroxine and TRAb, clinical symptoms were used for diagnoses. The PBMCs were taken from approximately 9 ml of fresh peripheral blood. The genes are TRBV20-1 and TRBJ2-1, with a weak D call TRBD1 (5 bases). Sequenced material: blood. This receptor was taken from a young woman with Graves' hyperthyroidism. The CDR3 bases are TGCAGTGCTAGTTCCTCAGGGCGTGGTGACTACAATGAGCAGTTCTTC. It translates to CSASSSGRGDYNEQFF.